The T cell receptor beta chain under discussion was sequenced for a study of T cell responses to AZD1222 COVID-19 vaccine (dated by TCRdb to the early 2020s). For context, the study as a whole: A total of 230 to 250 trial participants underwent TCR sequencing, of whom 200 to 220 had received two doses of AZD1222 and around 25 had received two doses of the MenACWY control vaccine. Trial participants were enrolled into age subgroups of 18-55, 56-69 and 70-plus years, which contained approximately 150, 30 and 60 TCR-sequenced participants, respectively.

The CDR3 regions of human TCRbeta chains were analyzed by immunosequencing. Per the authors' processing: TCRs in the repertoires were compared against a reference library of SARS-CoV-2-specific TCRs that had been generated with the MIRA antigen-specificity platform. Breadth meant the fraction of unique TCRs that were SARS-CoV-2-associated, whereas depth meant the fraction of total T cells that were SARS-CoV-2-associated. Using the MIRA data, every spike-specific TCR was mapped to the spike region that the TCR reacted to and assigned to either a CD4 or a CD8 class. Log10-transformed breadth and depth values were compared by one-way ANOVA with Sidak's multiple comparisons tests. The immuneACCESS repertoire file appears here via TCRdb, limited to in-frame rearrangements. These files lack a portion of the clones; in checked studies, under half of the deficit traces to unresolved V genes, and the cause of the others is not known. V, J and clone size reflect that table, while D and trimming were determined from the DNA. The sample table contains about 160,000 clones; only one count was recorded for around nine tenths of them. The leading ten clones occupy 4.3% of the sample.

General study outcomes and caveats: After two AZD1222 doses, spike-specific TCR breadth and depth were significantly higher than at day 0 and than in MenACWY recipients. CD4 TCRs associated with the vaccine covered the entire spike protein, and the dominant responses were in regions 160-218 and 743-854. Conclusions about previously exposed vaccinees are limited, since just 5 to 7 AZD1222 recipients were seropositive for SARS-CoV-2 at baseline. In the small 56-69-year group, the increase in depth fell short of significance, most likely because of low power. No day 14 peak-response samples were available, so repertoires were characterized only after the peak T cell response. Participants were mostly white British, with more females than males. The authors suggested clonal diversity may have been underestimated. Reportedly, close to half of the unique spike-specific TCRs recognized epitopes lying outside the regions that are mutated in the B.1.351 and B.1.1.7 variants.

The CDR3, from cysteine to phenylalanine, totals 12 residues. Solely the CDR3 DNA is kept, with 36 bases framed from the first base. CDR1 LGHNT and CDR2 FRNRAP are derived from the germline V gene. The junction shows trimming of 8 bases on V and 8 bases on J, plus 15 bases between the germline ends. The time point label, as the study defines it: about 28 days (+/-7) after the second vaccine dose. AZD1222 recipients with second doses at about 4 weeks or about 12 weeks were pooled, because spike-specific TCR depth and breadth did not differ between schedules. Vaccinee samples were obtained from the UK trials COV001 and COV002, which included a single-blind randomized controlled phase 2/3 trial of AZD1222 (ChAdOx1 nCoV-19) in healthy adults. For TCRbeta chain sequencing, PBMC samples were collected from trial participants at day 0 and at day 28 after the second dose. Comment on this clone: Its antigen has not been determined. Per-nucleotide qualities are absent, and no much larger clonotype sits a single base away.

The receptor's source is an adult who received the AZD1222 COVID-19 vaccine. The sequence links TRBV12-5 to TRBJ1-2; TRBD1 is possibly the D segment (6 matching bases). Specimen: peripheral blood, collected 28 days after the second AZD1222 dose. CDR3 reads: CASRGRGSGYTF. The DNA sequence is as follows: TGTGCTAGTCGGGGCAGGGGATCCGGCTACACCTTC.